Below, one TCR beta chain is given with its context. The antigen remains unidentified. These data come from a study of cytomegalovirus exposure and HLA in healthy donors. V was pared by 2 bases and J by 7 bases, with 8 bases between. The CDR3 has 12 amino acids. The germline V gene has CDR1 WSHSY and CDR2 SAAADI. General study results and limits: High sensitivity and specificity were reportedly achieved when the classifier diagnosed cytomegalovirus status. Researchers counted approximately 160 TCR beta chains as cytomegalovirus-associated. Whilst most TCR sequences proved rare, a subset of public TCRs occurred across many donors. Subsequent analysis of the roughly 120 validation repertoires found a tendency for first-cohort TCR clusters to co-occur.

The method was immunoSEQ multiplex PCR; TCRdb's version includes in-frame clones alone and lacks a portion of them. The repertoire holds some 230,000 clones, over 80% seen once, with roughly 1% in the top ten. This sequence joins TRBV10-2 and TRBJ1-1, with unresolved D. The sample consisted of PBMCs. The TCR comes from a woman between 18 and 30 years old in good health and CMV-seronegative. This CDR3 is CASSEELLEAFF. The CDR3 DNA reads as TGCGCCAGCAGTGAGGAGTTGCTTGAAGCTTTCTTT.